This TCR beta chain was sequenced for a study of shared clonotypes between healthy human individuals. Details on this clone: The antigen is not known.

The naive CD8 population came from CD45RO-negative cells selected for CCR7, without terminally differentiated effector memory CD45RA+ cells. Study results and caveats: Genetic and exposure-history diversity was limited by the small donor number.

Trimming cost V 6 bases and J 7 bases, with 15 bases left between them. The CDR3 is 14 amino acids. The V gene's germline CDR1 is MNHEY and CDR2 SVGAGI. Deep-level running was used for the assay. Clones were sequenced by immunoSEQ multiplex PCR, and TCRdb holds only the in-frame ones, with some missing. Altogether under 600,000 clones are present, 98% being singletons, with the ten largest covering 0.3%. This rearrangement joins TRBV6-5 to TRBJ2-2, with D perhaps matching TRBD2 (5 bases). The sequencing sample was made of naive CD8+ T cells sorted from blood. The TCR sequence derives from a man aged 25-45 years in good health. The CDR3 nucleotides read TGTGCCAGCAGCCTGAACTGGAGGAACGGGGAGCTGTTTTTT. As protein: CASSLNWRNGELFF.